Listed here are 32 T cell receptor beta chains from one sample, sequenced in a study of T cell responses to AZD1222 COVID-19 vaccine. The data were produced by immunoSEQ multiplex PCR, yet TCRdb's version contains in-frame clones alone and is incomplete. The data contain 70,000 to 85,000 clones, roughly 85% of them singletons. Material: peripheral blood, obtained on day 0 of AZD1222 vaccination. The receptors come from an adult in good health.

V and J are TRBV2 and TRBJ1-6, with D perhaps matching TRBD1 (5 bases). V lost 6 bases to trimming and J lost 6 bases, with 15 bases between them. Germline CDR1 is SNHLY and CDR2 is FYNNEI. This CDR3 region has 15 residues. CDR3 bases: TGTGCCAGCAGGGAGAAGTTAGGGGTTAATTCACCCCTCCACTTT. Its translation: CASREKLGVNSPLHF.

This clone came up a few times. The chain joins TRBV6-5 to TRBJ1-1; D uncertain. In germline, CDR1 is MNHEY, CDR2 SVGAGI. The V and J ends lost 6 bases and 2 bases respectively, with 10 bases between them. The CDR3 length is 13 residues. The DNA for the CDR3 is TGTGCCAGCAGAACAGTCGTTAACACTGAAGCTTTCTTT. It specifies CASRTVVNTEAFF.

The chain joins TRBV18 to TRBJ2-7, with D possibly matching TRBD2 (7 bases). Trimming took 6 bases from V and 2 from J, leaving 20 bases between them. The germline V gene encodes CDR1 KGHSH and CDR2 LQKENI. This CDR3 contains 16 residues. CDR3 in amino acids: CASSLPGGLAPYEQYF. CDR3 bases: TGTGCCAGCTCGCTTCCGGGGGGCCTTGCGCCCTACGAGCAGTACTTC.

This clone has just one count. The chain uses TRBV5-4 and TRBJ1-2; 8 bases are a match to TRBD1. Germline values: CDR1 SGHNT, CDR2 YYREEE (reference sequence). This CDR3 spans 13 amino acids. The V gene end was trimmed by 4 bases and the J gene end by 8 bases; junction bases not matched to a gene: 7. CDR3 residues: CASSPGGPRGYTF. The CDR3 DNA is TGTGCCAGCAGCCCAGGGGGCCCGCGGGGCTACACCTTC.

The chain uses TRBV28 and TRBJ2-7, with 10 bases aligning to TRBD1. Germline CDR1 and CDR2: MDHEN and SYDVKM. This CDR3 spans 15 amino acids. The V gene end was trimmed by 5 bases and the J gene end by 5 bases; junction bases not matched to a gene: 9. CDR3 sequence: CASSTYGTGVNEQYF. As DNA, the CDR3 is TGTGCCAGCAGTACGTATGGGACAGGGGTCAACGAGCAGTACTTC.

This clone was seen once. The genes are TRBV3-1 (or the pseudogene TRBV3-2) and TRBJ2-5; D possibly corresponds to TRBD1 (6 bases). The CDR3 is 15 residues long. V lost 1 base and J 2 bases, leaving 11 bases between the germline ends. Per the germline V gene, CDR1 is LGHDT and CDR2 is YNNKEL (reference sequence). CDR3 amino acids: CASSQATGLQETQYF. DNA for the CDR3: TGTGCCAGCAGCCAAGCGACAGGTCTACAAGAGACCCAGTACTTC.

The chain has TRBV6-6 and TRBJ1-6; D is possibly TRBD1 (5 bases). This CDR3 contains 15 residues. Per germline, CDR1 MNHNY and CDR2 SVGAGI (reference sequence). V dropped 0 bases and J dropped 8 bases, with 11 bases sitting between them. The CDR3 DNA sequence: TGTGCCAGCAGTTACTCGACAGATGGACATTCACCCCTCCACTTT. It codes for CASSYSTDGHSPLHF.

This chain's CDR3 is CASSREGQGYEKLFF. As DNA, the CDR3 is TGTGCCAGCAGCCGAGAGGGACAGGGATATGAAAAACTGTTTTTT. The genes are TRBV11-2 and TRBJ1-4, with 9 bases identical to TRBD1. Looked up from germline, CDR1 is SGHAT and CDR2 is FQNNGV. The CDR3 runs to 15 residues. V lost 5 bases and J lost 6; bases outside the gene matches: 7. Full variable domain (outside the CDR3, taken from reference TRBV11-2 and TRBJ1-4): EAGVAQSPRYKIIEKRQSVAFWCNPISGHATLYWYQQILGQGPKLLIQFQNNGVVDDSQLPKDRFSAERLKGVDSTLKIQPAKLEDSAVYLCASSREGQGYEKLFFGSGTQLSVL.

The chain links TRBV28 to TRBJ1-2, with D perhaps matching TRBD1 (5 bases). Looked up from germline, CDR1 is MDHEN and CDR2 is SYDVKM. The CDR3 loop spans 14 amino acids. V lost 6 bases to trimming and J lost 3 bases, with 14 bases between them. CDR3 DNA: TGTGCCAGCAGAGAACAGGTGACTGACTATGGCTACACCTTC. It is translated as CASREQVTDYGYTF.

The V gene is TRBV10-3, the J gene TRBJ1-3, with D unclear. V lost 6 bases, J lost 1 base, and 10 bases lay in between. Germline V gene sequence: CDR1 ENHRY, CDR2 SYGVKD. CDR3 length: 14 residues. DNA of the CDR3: TGTGCCATCAGAGGACGGTTTTCTGGAAACACCATATATTTT. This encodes CAIRGRFSGNTIYF.

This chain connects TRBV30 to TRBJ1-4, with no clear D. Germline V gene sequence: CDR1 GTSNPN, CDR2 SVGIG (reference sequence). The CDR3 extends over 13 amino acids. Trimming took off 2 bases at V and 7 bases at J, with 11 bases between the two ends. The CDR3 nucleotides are TGTGCCTGGAGTCGGGCGGGATTTGAAAAACTGTTTTTT. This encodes CAWSRAGFEKLFF. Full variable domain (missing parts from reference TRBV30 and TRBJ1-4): SQTIHQWPATLVQPVGSPLSLECTVEGTSNPNLYWYRQAAGRGLQLLFYSVGIGQISSEVPQNLSASRPQDRQFILSSKKLLLSDSGFYLCAWSRAGFEKLFFGSGTQLSVL.

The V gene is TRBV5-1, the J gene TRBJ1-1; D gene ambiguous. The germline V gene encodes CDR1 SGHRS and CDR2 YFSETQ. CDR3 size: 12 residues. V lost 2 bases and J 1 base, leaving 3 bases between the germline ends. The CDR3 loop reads CASSFGNTEAFF. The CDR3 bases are TGCGCCAGCAGCTTCGGGAACACTGAAGCTTTCTTT.

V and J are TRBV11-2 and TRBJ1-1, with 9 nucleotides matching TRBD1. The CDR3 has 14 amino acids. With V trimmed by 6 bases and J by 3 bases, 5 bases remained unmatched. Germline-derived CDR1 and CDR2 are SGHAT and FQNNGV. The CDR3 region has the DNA TGTGCCAGCAGGAACAGGGGGCTTGACACTGAAGCTTTCTTT. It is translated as CASRNRGLDTEAFF.

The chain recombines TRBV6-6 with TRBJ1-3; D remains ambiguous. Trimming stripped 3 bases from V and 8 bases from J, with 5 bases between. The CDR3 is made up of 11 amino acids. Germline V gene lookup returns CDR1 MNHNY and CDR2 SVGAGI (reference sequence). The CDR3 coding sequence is TGTGCCAGCAGTTATCTAGACACCATATATTTT. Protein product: CASSYLDTIYF.

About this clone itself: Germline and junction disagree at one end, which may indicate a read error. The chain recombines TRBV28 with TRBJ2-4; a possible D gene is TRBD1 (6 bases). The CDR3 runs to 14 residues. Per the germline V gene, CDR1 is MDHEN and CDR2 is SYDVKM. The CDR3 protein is CASSLYLGSDSSNF. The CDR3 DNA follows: TGTGCCAGCAGTTTATATTTAGGTTCGGACAGCTCGAACTTC.

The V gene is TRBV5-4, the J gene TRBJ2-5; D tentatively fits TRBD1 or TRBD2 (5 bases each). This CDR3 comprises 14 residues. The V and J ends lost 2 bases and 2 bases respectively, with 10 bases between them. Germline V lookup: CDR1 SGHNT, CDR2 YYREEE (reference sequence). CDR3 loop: CASSFRDGQETQYF. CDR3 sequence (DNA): TGTGCCAGCAGCTTTCGGGACGGACAAGAGACCCAGTACTTC.

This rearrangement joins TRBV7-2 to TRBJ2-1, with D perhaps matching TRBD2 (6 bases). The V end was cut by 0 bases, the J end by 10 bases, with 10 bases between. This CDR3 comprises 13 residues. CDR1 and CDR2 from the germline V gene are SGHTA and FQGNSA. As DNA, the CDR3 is TGTGCCAGCAGCTTAGCCCGGACTAACGAGCAGTTCTTC. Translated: CASSLARTNEQFF.

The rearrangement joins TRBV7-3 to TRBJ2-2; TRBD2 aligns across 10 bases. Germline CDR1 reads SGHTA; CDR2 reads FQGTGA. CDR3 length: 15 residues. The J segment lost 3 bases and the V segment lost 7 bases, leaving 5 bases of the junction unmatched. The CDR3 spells CASTWTSGYTGELFF. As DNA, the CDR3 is TGTGCCAGCACCTGGACTAGCGGATACACCGGGGAGCTGTTTTTT. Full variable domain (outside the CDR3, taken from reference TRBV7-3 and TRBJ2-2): GAGVSQTPSNKVTEKGKYVELRCDPISGHTALYWYRQSLGQGPEFLIYFQGTGAADDSGLPNDRFFAVRPEGSVSTLKIQRTERGDSAVYLCASTWTSGYTGELFFGEGSRLTVL.

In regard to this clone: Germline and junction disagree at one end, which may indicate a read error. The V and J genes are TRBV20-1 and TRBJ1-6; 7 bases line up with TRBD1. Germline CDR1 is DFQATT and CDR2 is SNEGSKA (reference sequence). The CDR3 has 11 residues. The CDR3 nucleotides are TGCAGTGCTAGCCGCGGACAGGTCCTATACTTT. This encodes CSASRGQVLYF.

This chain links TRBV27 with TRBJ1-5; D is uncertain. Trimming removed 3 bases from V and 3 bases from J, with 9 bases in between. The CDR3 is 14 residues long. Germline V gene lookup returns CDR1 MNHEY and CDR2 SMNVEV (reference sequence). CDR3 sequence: CASSFARTNQPQHF. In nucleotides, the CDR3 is TGTGCCAGCAGTTTTGCCCGTACCAATCAGCCCCAGCATTTT.

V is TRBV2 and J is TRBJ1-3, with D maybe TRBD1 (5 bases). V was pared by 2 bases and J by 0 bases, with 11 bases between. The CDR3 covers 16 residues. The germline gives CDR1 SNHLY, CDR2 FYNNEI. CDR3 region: CASSEKGQTSGNTIYF. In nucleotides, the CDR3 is TGTGCCAGCAGTGAAAAGGGGCAGACCTCTGGAAACACCATATATTTT. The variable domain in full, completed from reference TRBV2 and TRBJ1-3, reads EPEVTQTPSHQVTQMGQEVILRCVPISNHLYFYWYRQILGQKVEFLVSFYNNEISEKSEIFDDQFSVERPDGSNFTLKIRSTKLEDSAMYFCASSEKGQTSGNTIYFGEGSWLTVV.

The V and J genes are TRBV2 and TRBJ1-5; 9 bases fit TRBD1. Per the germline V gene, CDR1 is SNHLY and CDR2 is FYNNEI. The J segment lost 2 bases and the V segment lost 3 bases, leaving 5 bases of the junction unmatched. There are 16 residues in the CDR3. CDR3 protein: CASSDGTGKRNQPQHF. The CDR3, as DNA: TGTGCCAGCAGTGACGGGACAGGGAAACGCAATCAGCCCCAGCATTTT.

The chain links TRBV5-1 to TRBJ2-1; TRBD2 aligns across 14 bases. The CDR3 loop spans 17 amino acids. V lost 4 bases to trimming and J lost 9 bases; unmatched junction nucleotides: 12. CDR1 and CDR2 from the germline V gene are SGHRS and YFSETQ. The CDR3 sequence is CASSPWTSGGKRVEQFF. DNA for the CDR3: TGCGCCAGCAGCCCCTGGACTAGCGGGGGGAAAAGGGTTGAGCAGTTCTTC.

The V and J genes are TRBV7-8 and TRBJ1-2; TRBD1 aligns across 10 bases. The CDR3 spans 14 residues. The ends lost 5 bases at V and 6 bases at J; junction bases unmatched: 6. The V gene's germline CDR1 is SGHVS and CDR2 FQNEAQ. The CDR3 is CASSRRQGADGYTF. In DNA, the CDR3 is TGTGCCAGCAGCAGAAGACAGGGGGCTGATGGCTACACCTTC.

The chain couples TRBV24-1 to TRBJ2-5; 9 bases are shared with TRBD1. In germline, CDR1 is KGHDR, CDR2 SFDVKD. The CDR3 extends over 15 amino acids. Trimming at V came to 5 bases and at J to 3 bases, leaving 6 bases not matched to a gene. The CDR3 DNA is TGTGCCACCAGTGTTCAGGACAGGGGAGAAGAGACCCAGTACTTC. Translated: CATSVQDRGEETQYF.

The CDR3 here is CASSISNSHNTEAFF. CDR3 DNA: TGTGCCAGTAGTATTTCTAACAGTCATAACACTGAAGCTTTCTTT. The chain couples TRBV19 to TRBJ1-1; D is unresolved. Trimming took 3 bases from V and 2 from J, leaving 13 bases between them. CDR1 is LNHDA and CDR2 is SQIVND in the germline V gene (reference sequence). The CDR3 sequence is 15 residues long.

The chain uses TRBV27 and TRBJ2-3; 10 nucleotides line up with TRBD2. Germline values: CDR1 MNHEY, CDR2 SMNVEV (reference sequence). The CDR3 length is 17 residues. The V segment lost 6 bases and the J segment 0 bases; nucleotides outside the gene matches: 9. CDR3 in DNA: TGTGCCAGCAGCCCACCAGGACTAGCGGCTAGCACAGATACGCAGTATTTT. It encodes CASSPPGLAASTDTQYF.

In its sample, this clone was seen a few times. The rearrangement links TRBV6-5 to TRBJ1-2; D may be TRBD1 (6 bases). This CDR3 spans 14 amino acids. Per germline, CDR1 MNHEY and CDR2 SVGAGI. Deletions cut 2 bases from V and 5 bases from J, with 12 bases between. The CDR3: CASSYDRKQYGYTF. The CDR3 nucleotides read TGTGCCAGCAGTTACGACAGGAAGCAGTATGGCTACACCTTC.

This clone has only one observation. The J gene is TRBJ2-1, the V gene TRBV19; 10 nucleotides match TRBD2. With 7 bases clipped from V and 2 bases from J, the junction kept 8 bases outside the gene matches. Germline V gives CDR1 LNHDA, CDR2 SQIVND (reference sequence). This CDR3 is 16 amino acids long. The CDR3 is CASKTSGRVAYNEQFF. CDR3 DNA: TGTGCCAGTAAGACAAGCGGGAGGGTCGCCTACAATGAGCAGTTCTTC.

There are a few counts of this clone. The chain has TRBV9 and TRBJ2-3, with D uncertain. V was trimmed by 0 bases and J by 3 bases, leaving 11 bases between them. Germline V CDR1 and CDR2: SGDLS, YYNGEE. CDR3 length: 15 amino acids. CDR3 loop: CASSVASGATDTQYF. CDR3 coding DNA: TGTGCCAGCAGCGTAGCCTCAGGCGCTACAGATACGCAGTATTTT.

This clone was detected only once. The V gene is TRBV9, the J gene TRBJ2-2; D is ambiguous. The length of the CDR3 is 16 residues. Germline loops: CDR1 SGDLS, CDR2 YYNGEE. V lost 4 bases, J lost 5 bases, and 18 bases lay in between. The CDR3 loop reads CASSPYMVVGTGELFF. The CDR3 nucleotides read TGTGCCAGCAGCCCCTACATGGTAGTTGGGACCGGGGAGCTGTTTTTT.

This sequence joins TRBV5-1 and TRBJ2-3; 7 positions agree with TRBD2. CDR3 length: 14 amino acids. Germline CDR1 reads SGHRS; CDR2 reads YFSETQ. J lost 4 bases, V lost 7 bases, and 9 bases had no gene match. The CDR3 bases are TGCGCCAGCTTATCCCATGGGGGGGCAGATACGCAGTATTTT. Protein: CASLSHGGADTQYF.